Below, 29 T cell receptor beta chains from the same sample are listed, as sequenced in a study of T-cell reconstitution after alpha-beta-depleted transplantation in children. Using unique molecular identifiers, the investigators prepared the TCRbeta library. MiXCR, applied by TCRdb to the PCR reads, yields one record per CDR3 protein. The sample holds 40,000 to 55,000 distinct CDR3 sequences, around 8.8% seen once. The source was PBMCs, mostly from graft donor cells, collected 60 days after TCRalphabeta/CD19-depleted stem cell transplant. Source of these receptors: a male patient aged 2-15 years who had a stem cell transplant for chronic granulomatous disease, so the T cells may come from the graft donor.

The sample holds many counts of this clonotype. The chain recombines TRBV3-1 with TRBJ2-7; tentative D call: TRBD2 (6 bases). CDR1 is LGHDT, CDR2 YNNKEL, per germline (reference sequence). CDR3 length equals 15 residues. The germline V and J ends were trimmed by 1 base and 3 bases, with 13 bases remaining between them. The CDR3 nucleotides read TGTGCCAGCAGCCAAGTCCCCGCTAGCGACTACGAGCAGTACTTC. Protein product: CASSQVPASDYEQYF.

The table lists this clonotype with many counts. The conserved closing phenylalanine or tryptophan is absent in this CDR3, likely reflecting a read error. It is unclear where the CDR3 begins or ends on the DNA, so no DNA is shown, and the CDR3 is as TCRdb lists it. The chain couples TRBV7-2 to TRBJ2-1; the table names TRBD2, a call not compared with the DNA. The CDR3 is 13 residues long, ends included. Germline V lookup: CDR1 SGHTA, CDR2 FQGNSA. The CDR3 protein is CASSPTGLAGSRL.

This clonotype was counted between two and nine times. In DNA form, the CDR3 reads TGTGCCAGCAGCGGGCTAGCCCCCAGCACAGATACGCAGTATTTT. Translation gives CASSGLAPSTDTQYF. This rearrangement joins TRBV5-8 to TRBJ2-3; tentatively, D is TRBD2 (5 bases). The V end lost 4 bases, the J end lost 0 bases, and 12 bases lay between the germline ends. This CDR3 contains 15 residues. In germline, CDR1 is SGHTS, CDR2 YDEGEE.

DNA of the CDR3: TGTGCCAGTAGTGCATTGGGGGGCTATGGCTACACCTTC. Translating it yields CASSALGGYGYTF. The chain recombines TRBV19 with TRBJ1-2, with D possibly being TRBD1 (5 bases). The CDR3 is 13 residues long. Trimming took 5 bases from V and 4 from J, leaving 11 bases between them. In germline, CDR1 is LNHDA, CDR2 SQIVND (reference sequence).

Many counts were recorded for this clonotype. The chain employs TRBV27 and TRBJ2-7; TRBD1 agrees at 8 bases. Trimming cost V 6 bases and J 4 bases; bases outside gene matches: 8. CDR1 and CDR2 (germline): MNHEY, SMNVEV (reference sequence). The CDR3 length is 14 residues. CDR3 in DNA: TGTGCCAGCAGCGTCGGACAGGGAGGTTACGAGCAGTACTTC. This translates into CASSVGQGGYEQYF.

This clonotype was detected many times. The rearrangement links TRBV6-2 or TRBV6-3 to TRBJ2-3, with TRBD1 matching 8 bases. Germline V gene lookup returns CDR1 MNHEY and CDR2 SVGEGT. Trimming removed 6 bases from V and 4 bases from J; junction bases left unmatched: 9. The CDR3 covers 15 residues. CDR3 in amino acids: CASSPGQDHADTQYF. CDR3 DNA: TGTGCCAGCAGCCCGGGACAGGACCACGCAGATACGCAGTATTTT.

This clonotype has only a few counts. The rearrangement joins TRBV5-6 to TRBJ2-1; 8 positions match TRBD2. The J segment lost 1 base and the V segment lost 2 bases, leaving 8 bases of the junction unmatched. The CDR3 runs to 17 residues. Germline lookup yields CDR1 SGHDT and CDR2 YYEEEE. CDR3: CASSFTSGTRSYNEQFF. The CDR3 DNA follows: TGTGCCAGCAGCTTCACATCCGGGACTAGGTCCTACAATGAGCAGTTCTTC.

Ten or more counts support this clonotype. The gene calls are TRBV11-3 and TRBJ2-3, with D possibly TRBD1 on 6 matching bases. The germline CDR1 and CDR2 sequences are SGHNT and YENEEA. Trimming shortened V by 5 bases and J by 4 bases, and 19 bases separated the two germline ends. The CDR3 extends over 16 amino acids. The CDR3 reads CASSPGRQDFADTQYF. For the CDR3, the DNA is TGTGCCAGCAGCCCAGGCAGACAGGATTTCGCAGATACGCAGTATTTT.

This clonotype was seen at least ten times. V and J are TRBV9 and TRBJ1-4; the D gene is possibly TRBD1 (6 bases). V was trimmed by 4 bases and J by 7 bases, leaving 17 bases between them. This CDR3 is 15 amino acids long. CDR1 and CDR2 from the germline V gene are SGDLS and YYNGEE. Here the CDR3 reads CASSNRGDKSEKLFF. The CDR3 bases are TGTGCCAGCAGCAATCGGGGGGACAAAAGTGAAAAACTGTTTTTT.

Many counts were recorded for this clonotype. The chain recombines TRBV7-2 with TRBJ1-6; maybe TRBD1 (6 bases). V lost 8 bases and J lost 8, with 16 bases in between. The CDR3 loop spans 14 amino acids. Per germline, CDR1 SGHTA and CDR2 FQGNSA. The CDR3 is CASCNRVWDSPLHF. CDR3 sequence (DNA): TGTGCCAGCTGCAACAGGGTCTGGGATTCACCCCTCCACTTT.

A remark on this clonotype: A much larger clone differs by one base, so this may be a read error. The rearrangement uses TRBV6-2 or TRBV6-3 and TRBJ2-2; D might be TRBD2 (5 bases). The CDR3 totals 12 residues. Germline V gene sequence: CDR1 MNHEY, CDR2 SVGEGT. CDR3 sequence reads: CAMRANTGEQFF. The CDR3 bases are TGTGCCATGAGGGCAAACACCGGGGAGCAGTTTTTT.

This clonotype has a count of ten or more. This chain joins TRBV21-1 and TRBJ2-7. TRBV21-1 is a pseudogene. CDR3 length: 12 residues. As DNA, the CDR3 is TGTGCCAGCAGCAAGAAGGGCTACGAGCAGTACTTC. It is translated as CASSKKGYEQYF.

There are many counts of this clonotype. The chain recombines TRBV9 with TRBJ1-5; D may be TRBD1 (6 bases). Trimming cost V 3 bases and J 7 bases, with 14 bases left between them. Germline V gene data show CDR1 as SGDLS and CDR2 as YYNGEE. CDR3 length: 14 residues. The CDR3, as DNA: TGTGCCAGCAGCGAGGGCCCTACAGGGCAGCCCCAGCATTTT. Amino acid sequence: CASSEGPTGQPQHF.

This chain joins TRBV14 and TRBJ2-1; 8 bases line up with TRBD2. The CDR3 runs 14 residues. The V gene's germline CDR1 is SGHDN and CDR2 FVKESK. The V segment lost 8 bases and the J segment 0 bases; nucleotides outside the gene matches: 3. The CDR3 nucleotides are TGTGCCAGCCAGCGGGGGAGCTCCTACAATGAGCAGTTCTTC. Translating gives CASQRGSSYNEQFF.

There are many counts of this clonotype. V is TRBV5-1 and J is TRBJ2-5, with 8 bases identical to TRBD2. V gave up 4 bases and J gave up 0 bases; unmatched junction bases: 20. The CDR3 is made up of 20 amino acids. Germline V gene sequence: CDR1 SGHRS, CDR2 YFSETQ. The DNA for the CDR3 is TGCGCCAGCAGCCCCCTAGGGTCGGGGAGAGCTAGCGGGCACCAAGAGACCCAGTACTTC. Protein sequence: CASSPLGSGRASGHQETQYF.

This clonotype was detected a few times. The V call is TRBV20-1, the J call TRBJ1-1; 7 nucleotides align to TRBD1. Losses at the gene ends were 2 bases for V and 4 bases for J; bases not matched to a gene: 7. The CDR3 runs to 14 residues. Germline-derived CDR1 and CDR2 are DFQATT and SNEGSKA (reference sequence). The CDR3 here is CSARIGGWGTEAFF. Here the CDR3 DNA reads TGCAGTGCTAGAATAGGGGGCTGGGGCACTGAAGCTTTCTTT.

This clonotype was observed a handful of times. This may stem from a read error, because a much larger clone lies one nucleotide away. The chain combines TRBV20-1 with TRBJ2-1, with TRBD1 matching 7 bases. This CDR3 spans 16 amino acids. The germline CDR1 and CDR2 sequences are DFQATT and SNEGSKA (reference sequence). The CDR3 nucleotides are TGCTGTGCTAGAGGCGTAGCCGGGACAGATTACAATGAGCAGTTCTTC. Encoded protein: CCARGVAGTDYNEQFF.

The table lists this clonotype with many counts. The J gene is TRBJ1-5, the V gene TRBV27, with D perhaps matching TRBD1 (5 bases). V lost 5 bases and J lost 2, with 13 bases in between. The CDR3 contains 15 residues. In germline, CDR1 is MNHEY, CDR2 SMNVEV (reference sequence). This CDR3 is CASSPRVSGNQPQHF. CDR3 nucleotide sequence: TGTGCCAGCAGTCCCAGGGTTAGCGGCAATCAGCCCCAGCATTTT.

This clonotype was seen at least ten times. This chain uses TRBV9 with TRBJ2-7, with D possibly being TRBD2 (5 bases). The CDR3 sequence is 12 residues long. With 4 bases removed from V and 6 bases from J, the gap between germline ends came to 11 bases. Germline CDR1 is SGDLS and CDR2 is YYNGEE. The CDR3 sequence: CASSPTGSEQYF. Here the CDR3 DNA reads TGTGCCAGCAGCCCCACGGGGTCCGAGCAGTACTTC.

In this sample, this clonotype turned up many times. The J gene is TRBJ2-7, the V gene TRBV20-1; 11 nucleotides match TRBD2. The CDR3 length is 15 residues. V shed 0 bases, J shed 2 bases, and the junction held 3 bases outside the gene matches. Germline V gene data show CDR1 as DFQATT and CDR2 as SNEGSKA (reference sequence). CDR3 in amino acids: CSARELAGETYEQYF. CDR3 bases: TGCAGTGCTAGAGAACTAGCGGGAGAAACCTACGAGCAGTACTTC.

This clonotype was counted many times. This chain connects TRBV6-1 to TRBJ2-5; D is perhaps TRBD2 (5 bases). Trimming stripped 1 base from V and 1 base from J, with 13 bases between. CDR1 and CDR2 (germline): MNHNS, SASEGT. The CDR3 is 16 amino acids. As DNA, the CDR3 is TGTGCCAGCAGTGAAGGATTATTAGGGAGCCAAGAGACCCAGTACTTC. It translates to CASSEGLLGSQETQYF.

This clonotype occurred many times. This chain uses TRBV6-4 with TRBJ2-1; D is uncertain. Trimming removed 2 bases at V and 4 bases at J, with 6 bases between. The germline V gene encodes CDR1 MRHNA and CDR2 SNTAGT. The CDR3 extends over 13 amino acids. CDR3 in DNA: TGTGCCAGCAGTGACAGGGCGTACAATGAGCAGTTCTTC. Protein product: CASSDRAYNEQFF.

This clonotype occurred many times. V usage is TRBV7-3 and J usage is TRBJ2-1, with D possibly TRBD2 on 5 matching bases. The germline V gene has CDR1 SGHTA and CDR2 FQGTGA. Trimming shortened V by 5 bases and J by 6 bases, and 20 bases separated the two germline ends. The CDR3 totals 16 residues. The CDR3 DNA reads TGTGCCAGCAGCCCCAAGCCCCGGGATAGTAGCAATGAGCAGTTCTTC. It yields the protein CASSPKPRDSSNEQFF. Variable domain in full (rest from reference TRBV7-3 and TRBJ2-1): GAGVSQTPSNKVTEKGKYVELRCDPISGHTALYWYRQSLGQGPEFLIYFQGTGAADDSGLPNDRFFAVRPEGSVSTLKIQRTERGDSAVYLCASSPKPRDSSNEQFFGPGTRLTVL.

This clonotype was seen ten or more times. The chain couples TRBV2 to TRBJ2-7; D may be TRBD1 (5 bases). The germline V gene encodes CDR1 SNHLY and CDR2 FYNNEI. V was trimmed by 6 bases and J by 6 bases, leaving 12 bases between them. This CDR3 spans 12 amino acids. The chain's CDR3 is CASRPQVSEQYF. As DNA, the CDR3 is TGTGCCAGCAGACCACAGGTCTCCGAGCAGTACTTC.

This clonotype was recorded many times. This chain uses TRBV6-2 or TRBV6-3 with TRBJ2-4; perhaps TRBD1 as D (6 bases). Germline CDR1 MNHEY, CDR2 SVGEGT. The CDR3 runs 18 residues. V lost 2 bases and J lost 0, with 17 bases in between. CDR3 in DNA: TGTGCCAGCAGTTACAGGGGGACAATTCCCTTAGCCAAAAACATTCAGTACTTC. It is translated as CASSYRGTIPLAKNIQYF.

This clonotype was seen repeatedly, ten times or more. The rearrangement joins TRBV27 to TRBJ1-6; D not certain. Germline V gives CDR1 MNHEY, CDR2 SMNVEV (reference sequence). The CDR3 sequence is 13 residues long. V dropped 5 bases and J dropped 8 bases, with 10 bases sitting between them. The CDR3 protein is CASSQTPYSPLHF. The CDR3 DNA is TGTGCCAGCAGTCAAACCCCTTATTCACCCCTCCACTTT.

Many counts were recorded for this clonotype. The genes are TRBV5-1 and TRBJ2-1; no firm D call. V lost 0 bases and J 4 bases, leaving 8 bases between the germline ends. Germline V gives CDR1 SGHRS, CDR2 YFSETQ. The length of the CDR3 is 14 residues. In nucleotides, the CDR3 is TGCGCCAGCAGCTTGGAGGACCCATACAATGAGCAGTTCTTC. This sequence encodes CASSLEDPYNEQFF.

This clonotype was recorded many times. CDR3 loop: CASSLRDRRQETQYF. Written as DNA, the CDR3 is TGTGCCAGCAGTCTCCGGGACAGAAGACAAGAGACCCAGTACTTC. The chain combines TRBV6-5 with TRBJ2-5; 7 bases are shared with TRBD1. CDR3 length equals 15 residues. V trimming: 5 bases; J trimming: 2 bases; junction bases outside the gene matches: 8. Germline CDR1 reads MNHEY; CDR2 reads SVGAGI.

The table lists this clonotype with many counts. The V call is TRBV27, the J call TRBJ2-7, with D hard to call. The CDR3 extends over 13 amino acids. CDR1 is MNHEY, CDR2 SMNVEV, per germline (reference sequence). Trimming stripped 3 bases from V and 1 base from J, with 7 bases between. This CDR3 reads CASSFAVSYEQYF. DNA for the CDR3: TGTGCCAGCAGTTTTGCGGTTTCCTACGAGCAGTACTTC.